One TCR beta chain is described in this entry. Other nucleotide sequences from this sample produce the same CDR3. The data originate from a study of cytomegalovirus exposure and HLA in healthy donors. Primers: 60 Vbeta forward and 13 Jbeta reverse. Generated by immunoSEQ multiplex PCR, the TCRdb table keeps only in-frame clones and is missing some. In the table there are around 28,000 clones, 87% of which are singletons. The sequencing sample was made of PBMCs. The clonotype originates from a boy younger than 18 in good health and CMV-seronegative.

CDR3 sequence (DNA): TGTGCCAGCAGCTTAGGGGACAGTTGGTATAGCAATCAGCCCCAGCATTTT. Translated, it gives CASSLGDSWYSNQPQHF. This chain connects TRBV7-8 to TRBJ1-5; 7 bases align to TRBD1. CDR3 length equals 17 residues. Trimming at V came to 1 base and at J to 0 bases, leaving 6 bases not matched to a gene. Germline V CDR1 and CDR2: SGHVS, FQNEAQ. Combining the CDR3 with reference TRBV7-8 and TRBJ1-5 gives the whole variable domain GAGVSQSPRYKVAKRGQDVALRCDPISGHVSLFWYQQALGQGPEFLTYFQNEAQLDKSGLPSDRFFAERPEGSVSTLKIQRTQQEDSAVYLCASSLGDSWYSNQPQHFGDGTRLSIL.